A single T cell receptor beta chain is shown here with its context. How the authors handled the data: Cell counts per sample came from amplifying reference gene primers. Sequencing used immunoSEQ multiplex PCR; TCRdb keeps in-frame clones, though not all of them. V and J calls plus clone size are reproduced from that table; the DNA served to infer D and trimming. The sample has approximately 220,000 clones; roughly 85% are singletons. The length of the CDR3 is 15 residues. Germline assignment: CDR1 SGDLS and CDR2 YYNGEE. Trimming cost V 0 bases and J 0 bases, with 7 bases left between them. Donors in Cohort 3 who had recovered were those with two negative PCRs, healthcare professional clearance, or resolution of their symptoms. The data originate from a study of blood T cell repertoires in COVID-19.

The receptor was isolated from a man in his forties who had recovered from COVID-19. The specimen was PBMCs or T cells enriched from blood (not recorded which). The chain uses TRBV9 and TRBJ1-3, with D unclear. CDR3 region: CASSVGGTSGNTIYF. In nucleotides, the CDR3 is TGTGCCAGCAGCGTAGGAGGAACCTCTGGAAACACCATATATTTT.